The 17 T cell receptor beta chains below come from one sample, sequenced in a study of T-cell reconstitution after alpha-beta-depleted transplantation in children. Construction of the TCRbeta library involved unique molecular identifiers. TCRdb processed the PCR reads anew with MiXCR; each CDR3 protein has one entry. The sample consists of more than 500,000 distinct CDR3 sequences, 10% to 12% of them appearing once. This specimen was PBMCs, mostly from graft donor cells, taken 180 days after TCRalphabeta/CD19-depleted stem cell transplant. Receptors were obtained from a female patient between 2 and 15 years old who had a stem cell transplant for aplastic anemia, so the T cells may come from the graft donor.

This clonotype was found many times. CDR3 coding DNA: TGTGCCACCAGTGACGGGACAGGGTTTGGAGAGACCCAGTACTTC. Translated, it gives CATSDGTGFGETQYF. J is TRBJ2-5 and V is TRBV24-1, with 9 bases matching TRBD1. This CDR3 has 15 residues. With 4 bases clipped from V and 4 bases from J, the junction kept 6 bases outside the gene matches. The germline CDR1 and CDR2 sequences are KGHDR and SFDVKD.

With regard to this clonotype: One end of the junction does not line up with germline, which may come from a read error. V gene TRBV5-1 combines with J gene TRBJ2-5, with unresolved D. The CDR3 contains 16 residues. Germline V gives CDR1 SGHRS, CDR2 YFSETQ. For the CDR3, the DNA is TGCGCCAGCAGGTTGGCCGGGTTAAGGGTTAGAGAGACCCAGTACTTC. Its protein product is CASRLAGLRVRETQYF.

The chain recombines TRBV29-1 with TRBJ2-3; D possibly uses TRBD1 or TRBD2 (6 bases each). V lost 1 base to trimming and J lost 0 bases, with 11 bases between them. Looked up from germline, CDR1 is SQVTM and CDR2 is ANQGSEA. This CDR3 spans 15 amino acids. The CDR3 region has the DNA TGCAGCGTTGAAGTGGGGGGCTCCAGCACAGATACGCAGTATTTT. Its translation: CSVEVGGSSTDTQYF.

The V and J genes are TRBV4-1 and TRBJ2-2, with a possible D match to TRBD1 (6 bases). Trimming left V 6 bases short and J 0 bases short, with 14 bases between. The CDR3 is made up of 16 amino acids. Germline V gives CDR1 MGHRA, CDR2 YSYEKL. The CDR3 spells CASSLMDSANTGELFF. CDR3 nucleotides: TGCGCCAGCAGTCTAATGGACAGCGCGAACACCGGGGAGCTGTTTTTT.

This clonotype has only a few counts. The chain recombines TRBV12-3 or TRBV12-4 with TRBJ1-2; 8 bases fit TRBD1. The CDR3 runs to 17 residues. With V trimmed by 5 bases and J by 0 bases, 11 bases remained unmatched. The CDR3 nucleotides are TGTGCCAGCAGTCTTTATACTAACAGGGGGACTAACTATGGCTACACCTTC. Protein sequence: CASSLYTNRGTNYGYTF.

A few counts support this clonotype. The chain links TRBV6-5 to TRBJ2-3, with a weak D call TRBD2 (6 bases). V shed 4 bases and J shed 8 bases, with 16 bases lying between them. The CDR3 spans 14 residues. Germline CDR1 MNHEY, CDR2 SVGAGI. The CDR3 bases are TGTGCCAGCAGTTCGGGACTCCCTCAGGGTACGCAGTATTTT. This encodes CASSSGLPQGTQYF.

This clonotype has only a few counts. The chain employs TRBV6-2 or TRBV6-3 and TRBJ2-1; TRBD2 matches 11 bases. The CDR3 is 16 residues long. The V gene's germline CDR1 is MNHEY and CDR2 SVGEGT. The J segment lost 2 bases and the V segment lost 5 bases, leaving 5 bases of the junction unmatched. The CDR3 coding sequence is TGTGCCAGCAGTACTGGACTAGCGGGCCCCTACAATGAGCAGTTCTTC. Translation: CASSTGLAGPYNEQFF.

Worth noting for this clonotype: The junction does not match germline at one end; this may be a read error. V and J are TRBV20-1 and TRBJ2-3; the D gene is possibly TRBD2 (7 bases). The CDR3 extends over 11 amino acids. The germline V gene encodes CDR1 DFQATT and CDR2 SNEGSKA (reference sequence). Here the CDR3 DNA reads TGCAGTGCAAGCCCGGGGGGCTTTCCTACCTTT. Amino acid sequence: CSASPGGFPTF.

The V and J genes are TRBV20-1 and TRBJ2-1; 14 bases match TRBD2. The germline V gene has CDR1 DFQATT and CDR2 SNEGSKA (reference sequence). The trim removed 0 bases at V and 8 bases at J, leaving 9 bases unmatched. This CDR3 is 17 amino acids long. The CDR3 DNA sequence: TGCAGTGCTAGAGACGCTTGGACTAGCGGGAGGCGGTATGAGCAGTTCTTC. This sequence encodes CSARDAWTSGRRYEQFF.

This clonotype was counted a few times. The rearrangement joins TRBV28 to TRBJ2-7; 12 bases line up with TRBD1. The CDR3 runs 15 residues. Trimming removed 4 bases from V and 4 bases from J; junction bases left unmatched: 5. Per the germline V gene, CDR1 is MDHEN and CDR2 is SYDVKM. The CDR3 DNA is TGTGCCAGCAGTTCACCGGGACAGGGGGCTTACGAGCAGTACTTC. It encodes CASSSPGQGAYEQYF.

This clonotype was detected a few times. J is TRBJ2-1 and V is TRBV14; 7 nucleotides align to TRBD1. Per germline, CDR1 SGHDN and CDR2 FVKESK. This CDR3 region has 13 residues. V was pared by 6 bases and J by 10 bases, with 9 bases of the junction left unmatched. The CDR3 is CASRHTGAGEQFF. The DNA of the CDR3 is TGTGCCAGCAGGCACACAGGGGCGGGCGAGCAGTTCTTC. The full variable domain, in which reference TRBV14 and TRBJ2-1 provide the parts outside the CDR3, is EAGVTQFPSHSVIEKGQTVTLRCDPISGHDNLYWYRRVMGKEIKFLLHFVKESKQDESGMPNNRFLAERTGGTYSTLKVQPAELEDSGVYFCASRHTGAGEQFFGPGTRLTVL.

This clonotype was seen ten or more times. This chain joins TRBV12-3 or TRBV12-4 and TRBJ1-4, with D uncertain. Trimming removed 3 bases from V and 3 bases from J, with 8 bases in between. CDR3 length equals 14 residues. CDR3 loop: CASSFPGSNEKLFF. The CDR3 DNA is TGTGCCAGCAGTTTCCCGGGTTCTAATGAAAAACTGTTTTTT.

The V and J genes are TRBV29-1 and TRBJ2-3; D call uncertain. Germline V gene lookup returns CDR1 SQVTM and CDR2 ANQGSEA. The CDR3 length is 13 residues. V shed 6 bases and J shed 0 bases, with 10 bases lying between them. For the CDR3, the DNA is TGCAGCGTGGGAACGGATAGCACAGATACGCAGTATTTT. The encoded protein is CSVGTDSTDTQYF.

The gene calls are TRBV7-9 and TRBJ2-1; 7 nucleotides agree with TRBD2. Trimming cost V 5 bases and J 7 bases; bases outside gene matches: 11. CDR1 and CDR2 from the germline V gene are SEHNR and FQNEAQ (reference sequence). The CDR3 length is 15 residues. For the CDR3, the DNA is TGTGCCAGCAGCGTTCTAAGGACTAGTAGTAATGAGCAGTTCTTC. Translated, it gives CASSVLRTSSNEQFF. Based on the CDR3 plus reference TRBV7-9 and TRBJ2-1, the full variable domain is DTGVSQNPRHKITKRGQNVTFRCDPISEHNRLYWYRQTLGQGPEFLTYFQNEAQLEKSRLLSDRFSAERPKGSFSTLEIQRTEQGDSAMYLCASSVLRTSSNEQFFGPGTRLTVL.

This clonotype was found a few times. This chain links TRBV20-1 with TRBJ2-5; 10 bases are a match to TRBD1. CDR1 DFQATT and CDR2 SNEGSKA come from the germline V gene (reference sequence). The CDR3 covers 18 residues. Germline trimming cut 6 bases from V and 0 bases from J; bases unmatched to any gene: 16. The CDR3 nucleotides read TGCAGTGCCCTTCGGGGACAGGGGCCGCAAAGGTACCAAGAGACCCAGTACTTC. Its protein is CSALRGQGPQRYQETQYF.

V gene TRBV7-2 combines with J gene TRBJ1-2, with TRBD1 matching over 7 bases. The CDR3 runs to 15 residues. Germline V gene lookup returns CDR1 SGHTA and CDR2 FQGNSA. The ends lost 5 bases at V and 4 bases at J; junction bases unmatched: 10. The CDR3 DNA is TGTGCCAGCAGCACCACCGGGACAGTACCCTATGGCTACACCTTC. Translating it yields CASSTTGTVPYGYTF.

This chain joins TRBV7-8 and TRBJ2-7, with TRBD2 as a possible D gene (5 bases). Trimming took off 3 bases at V and 2 bases at J, with 14 bases between the two ends. The CDR3 is 15 residues long. Germline V gene sequence: CDR1 SGHVS, CDR2 FQNEAQ. For the CDR3, the DNA is TGTGCCAGCAGCTTTAATCTTGCTAGCCCCTACGAGCAGTACTTC. Translating gives CASSFNLASPYEQYF.